A selection of T cell receptor beta chains follows, all from one sample in a study of blood T cell repertoires in COVID-19. The repertoire was sequenced with immunoSEQ multiplex PCR; TCRdb's copy has only in-frame clones and lacks some. The data hold some 96,000 clones, with over 80% observed a single time. The sequenced sample was peripheral blood. The receptors were gathered from a human donor in a cohort sampled during active COVID-19. Each CDR3 is given with its conserved first and last residue.

J gene	V gene	CDR3 protein
TRBJ2-3	TRBV30	CAWREGLGTDTQYF
TRBJ2-7	TRBV9	CASSVGPQGPIHTYEQYF
TRBJ2-7	TRBV4-2	CASSQSLASASYEQYF
TRBJ2-2	TRBV19	CASSISGPPPTGELFF
TRBJ2-5	TRBV6-4	CASSDSVRDQETQYF
TRBJ2-1	TRBV3-1/TRBV3-2	CASSQWDRGGIHEQFF
TRBJ2-5	TRBV5-1	CASSLSSRVQETQYF
TRBJ1-3	TRBV29-1	CSVQTVSGNTIYF
TRBJ2-2	TRBV7-2	CASSSYRELFF
TRBJ2-6	TRBV10-3	CAISLAGDLSGANVLTF
TRBJ2-7	TRBV5-1	CASSPWTGNYEQYF
TRBJ2-2	TRBV10-1	CASIPPQGARDTGELFF
.	TRBV7-2	CASSPDTDYEQYF
TRBJ2-3	TRBV3-1/TRBV3-2	CASSSQGDSLDTQYF
TRBJ1-5	TRBV16	CASSQRSNQPQHF
TRBJ2-7	TRBV19	CASSPGLGLNYEQYF
TRBJ1-3	TRBV28	CASSLPSRQGRAGNTIYF
TRBJ1-6	TRBV27	CASIRTAGGSPLHF
TRBJ2-3	TRBV9	CASSALPGSGATDTQYF
TRBJ1-5	TRBV5-1	CASSLDGQVNQPQHF
TRBJ1-5	TRBV7-2	CASSLGQGENQPQHF
TRBJ2-3	TRBV18	CASSPTNDGGADTQYF
TRBJ2-3	TRBV5-8	CASSLEGLAADTQYF
TRBJ2-3	TRBV7-2	CASSLDYTDTQYF
TRBJ1-6	TRBV4-1	CASSQGPTGLGNSPLHF
TRBJ2-5	TRBV5-1	CASSLGQESETQYF
TRBJ2-7	TRBV30	CAWGTLSYEQYF
TRBJ2-3	TRBV10-3	CAISGLGGTDTQYF
TRBJ2-7	TRBV7-9	CASSFELSEQYF
TRBJ1-5	TRBV27	CASSFPEEVSFSNQPQHF
TRBJ2-6	TRBV6-2/TRBV6-3	CASSWDSSGANVLTF
TRBJ1-1	TRBV10-3	CAIKGQLNTEAFF
TRBJ1-5	TRBV28	CASRRTGNQPQHF
TRBJ1-1	TRBV28	CASSLQGNTEAFF
TRBJ2-2	TRBV3-1/TRBV3-2	CASTHWGTSRVSERTGELFF
TRBJ2-3	TRBV30	CAWSGGSRGQADTQYF
TRBJ2-7	TRBV5-8	CASSFSRFYEQYF